Listed below are T cell receptor beta chains from one sample, sequenced in a study of control samples from healthy donors and cancer patients. Clones were read by immunoSEQ multiplex PCR, and TCRdb kept only the in-frame ones, dropping some. Among about 220,000 clones listed, 85% to 95% were seen once. The sequencing input was blood. The receptors come from a man in his forties or fifties in good health. Both conserved end residues are part of each CDR3. D genes are given only for firm matches. Size is omitted from some rows. Given values are once, few, many or a class for expanded clones.

d_gene	v_gene	abundance	j_gene	CDR3nt	CDR3aa
.	TRBV7-2	.	TRBJ1-4	TGTGCCAGCAGCATCCGGGCCACGGGTGAAAAACTGTTTTTT	CASSIRATGEKLFF
TRBD1	TRBV11-3	.	TRBJ2-7	TGTGCCAGCAGCATCAGGGGGCAAAAGGACGAGCAGTACTTC	CASSIRGQKDEQYF
.	TRBV3-1/TRBV3-2	.	TRBJ2-6	TGTGCCAGCAGCCTCACAGCCTCTGGGGCCAACGTCCTGACTTTC	CASSLTASGANVLTF
TRBD2	TRBV24-1	.	TRBJ2-1	TGTGCCACCAGCTCCGGGACGCGGGAGAACAATGAGCAGTTCTTC	CATSSGTRENNEQFF
TRBD2	TRBV7-2	once	TRBJ2-5	TGTGCCAGCAGCCCCGTAGGACTAGCGGGTCACGAGACCCAGTACTTC	CASSPVGLAGHETQYF
.	TRBV24-1	.	TRBJ1-2	TGTGCCACCAGTGATTTCACAGAACGTGGCTACACCTTC	CATSDFTERGYTF
.	TRBV5-5	once	TRBJ1-4	TGTGCCAGCAGCTTGGCCGTGGAAGGGGGTGGCGAAAAACTGTTTTTT	CASSLAVEGGGEKLFF
TRBD1	TRBV18	once	TRBJ1-2	TGTGCCAGCTCACCGTCTCCGGGACAGGGGGCGCGGGGCTACACCTTC	CASSPSPGQGARGYTF
.	TRBV28	.	TRBJ1-3	TGTGCCAGCAGTCCCAGGCGTAACACCATATATTTT	CASSPRRNTIYF
.	TRBV6-1	.	TRBJ1-3	TGTGCCAGCAGTGAAGTTGAACCTTTTAGCTCTGGAAACACCATATATTTT	CASSEVEPFSSGNTIYF
.	TRBV9	.	TRBJ2-2	TGTGCCAGCAGCCCACGGGAGAACACCGGGGAGCTGTTTTTT	CASSPRENTGELFF
.	TRBV6-2/TRBV6-3	.	TRBJ2-3	TGTGCCAGCAGCACGAACACAGATACGCAGTATTTT	CASSTNTDTQYF
TRBD2	TRBV11-2	.	TRBJ2-7	TGTGCCAGCAGCATATCGAGAGGTAGCGGGTTCTCCTACGAGCAGTACTTC	CASSISRGSGFSYEQYF
.	TRBV24-1	.	TRBJ2-1	TGTGCCACCAGTGACTTGCCAAGGAATGAGCAGTTCTTC	CATSDLPRNEQFF
.	TRBV6-6	.	TRBJ1-2	TGTGCCAGCAGTTACTCGCCCCCGGGGGGCTACACCTTC	CASSYSPPGGYTF
.	TRBV27	.	TRBJ2-2	TGTGCCAGCAGTTTCTGGTCCGGGGAGCTGTTTTTT	CASSFWSGELFF
.	TRBV5-1	.	TRBJ1-2	TGCGCCAGCAGCTTGGTCCCGGGGAACTATGGCTACACCTTC	CASSLVPGNYGYTF
TRBD2	TRBV6-2/TRBV6-3	.	TRBJ2-5	TGTGCCAGCAGCCACCGCTCCGCTGACTCACTAGCGGGGGGGCAAGAGACCCAGTACTTC	CASSHRSADSLAGGQETQYF
.	TRBV6-2/TRBV6-3	.	TRBJ2-3	TGTGCCAGCAGCTGGGGGAGACAGATTCCGCAGTATTTT	CASSWGRQIPQYF
.	TRBV28	.	TRBJ1-5	TGTGCCAGCAGTTTCGGGCAGCCCCAGCATTTT	CASSFGQPQHF
TRBD1	TRBV5-1	.	TRBJ1-2	TGCGCCAGCAGCTGGGGACAGAACTATGGCTACACCTTC	CASSWGQNYGYTF
.	TRBV11-2	.	TRBJ1-6	TGTGCCAGCAGCTTAAACCGGATTAATTCACCCCTCCACTTT	CASSLNRINSPLHF
.	TRBV14	.	TRBJ2-7	TGTGCCAGCAGCCAATTCTCCTACTACGAGCAGTACTTC	CASSQFSYYEQYF
.	TRBV28	.	TRBJ1-4	TGTGCCAGCTCTGAAGGGGATGAAAAACTGTTTTTT	CASSEGDEKLFF
TRBD1	TRBV5-5	.	TRBJ2-5	TGTGCCAGCAGCTTGTTCAGGGGGCGACTAGAGACCCAGTACTTC	CASSLFRGRLETQYF
.	TRBV6-5	once	TRBJ2-7	TGTGCCAGCCTTAGGAGGGGGTCGGACGAGCAGTACTTC	CASLRRGSDEQYF
TRBD1	TRBV12-3/TRBV12-4	.	TRBJ1-2	TGTGCCAGCAGTTTCGGACAGGGAAGTGGCTACACCTTC	CASSFGQGSGYTF
TRBD1	TRBV6-5	.	TRBJ2-5	TGTGCCAGCGCCTTGGGGACAGATCGGGAGACCCAGTACTTC	CASALGTDRETQYF
.	TRBV5-1	once	TRBJ1-6	TGCGCCAGCAGCCTCGACGCTAGCTCCTATAATTCACCCCTCCACTTT	CASSLDASSYNSPLHF
.	TRBV27	.	TRBJ1-1	TGTGCCAGCAGTTTCCTTTCCAAAAAAAACACTGAAGCTTTCTTT	CASSFLSKKNTEAFF
.	TRBV7-8	.	TRBJ1-5	TGTGCCAGCAGCTTATCAGGCAATCAGCCCCAGCATTTT	CASSLSGNQPQHF
.	TRBV5-4	.	TRBJ1-1	TGTGCCAGCAGCTTCAGCCTGATGGACACTGAAGCTTTCTTT	CASSFSLMDTEAFF
.	TRBV18	.	TRBJ2-7	TGTGCCAGCTCACCACAGGGGACGGATAGTTCCTACGAGCAGTACTTC	CASSPQGTDSSYEQYF